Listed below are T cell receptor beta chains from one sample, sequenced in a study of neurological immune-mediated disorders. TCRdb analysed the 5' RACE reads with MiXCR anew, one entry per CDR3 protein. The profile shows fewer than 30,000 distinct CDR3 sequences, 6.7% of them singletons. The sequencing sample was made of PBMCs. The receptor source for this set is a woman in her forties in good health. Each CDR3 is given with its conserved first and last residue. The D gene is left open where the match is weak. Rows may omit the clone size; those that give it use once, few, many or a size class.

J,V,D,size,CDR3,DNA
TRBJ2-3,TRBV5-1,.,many,CASSPGLADTQYF,TGCGCCAGCAGCCCAGGTCTTGCAGATACGCAGTATTTT
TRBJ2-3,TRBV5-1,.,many,CASSPSRATNTDTQYF,TGCGCCAGCAGCCCATCCAGGGCTACCAACACAGATACGCAGTATTTT
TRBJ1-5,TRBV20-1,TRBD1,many,CSAREQGNQPQHF,TGCAGTGCTAGGGAACAGGGGAATCAGCCCCAGCATTTT
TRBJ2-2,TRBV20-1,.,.,CSAKGGPGELFF,TGCAGTGCAAAGGGGGGGCCCGGGGAGCTGTTTTTT
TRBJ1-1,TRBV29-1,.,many,CSGDRLNTEAFF,TGCAGCGGAGACAGGTTGAACACTGAAGCTTTCTTT
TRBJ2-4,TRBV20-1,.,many,CSARGSRENIQYF,TGCAGTGCTAGGGGTTCGAGGGAAAACATTCAGTACTTC
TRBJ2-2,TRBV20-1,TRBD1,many,CSARKGGAIGELFF,TGCAGTGCTAGAAAAGGGGGCGCGATCGGGGAGCTGTTTTTT
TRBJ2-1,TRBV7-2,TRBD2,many,CASSSTGGVTSGRNEQFF,TGTGCCAGCAGCTCGACCGGGGGGGTAACTAGCGGGAGGAATGAGCAGTTCTTC
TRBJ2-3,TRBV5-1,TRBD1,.,CASSLGQGSTDTQYF,TGCGCCAGCAGCTTGGGACAGGGAAGCACAGATACGCAGTATTTT
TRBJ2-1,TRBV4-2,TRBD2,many,CASSQGLAGDNEQFF,TGTGCCAGCAGCCAAGGACTAGCGGGAGACAATGAGCAGTTCTTC
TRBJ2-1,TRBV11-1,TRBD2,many,CASSLPGRDKNEQFF,TGTGCCAGCAGTCTACCGGGGAGGGATAAAAATGAGCAGTTCTTC
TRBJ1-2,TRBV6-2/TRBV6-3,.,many,CASSYTDYGYTF,TGTGCCAGCAGTTATACCGACTATGGCTACACCTTC
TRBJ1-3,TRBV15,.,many,CATSREARRTGNTIYF,TGTGCCACCAGCAGAGAGGCCCGGCGGACTGGAAACACCATATATTTT
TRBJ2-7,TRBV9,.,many,CASSVGVQGYYEQYF,TGTGCCAGCAGCGTAGGAGTACAAGGATACTACGAGCAGTACTTC
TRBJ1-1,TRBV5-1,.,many,CASRAPAREAEAFF,TGCGCCAGCAGGGCCCCGGCCAGGGAGGCTGAAGCTTTCTTT
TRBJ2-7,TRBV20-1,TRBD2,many,CSARGGTSGRALSYEQYF,TGCAGTGCTAGGGGGGGGACTAGCGGGAGGGCCCTCTCCTACGAGCAGTACTTC
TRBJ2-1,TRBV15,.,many,CATSTPRRNEQFF,TGTGCCACCAGCACCCCACGGAGGAATGAGCAGTTCTTC
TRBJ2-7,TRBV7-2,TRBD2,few,CASGLAGGVYEQYF,TGTGCCAGCGGACTAGCGGGAGGCGTCTACGAGCAGTACTTC